Here is one T cell receptor (beta chain) with its context. A much larger clone differs by one base, so this may be a read error. The CDR3 is 16 amino acids. From germline, CDR1 is MNHNY and CDR2 SVGAGI (reference sequence). The study co-extracted DNA and RNA from approximately 20-30 mg of unsorted bulk tissue. This sample stems from a study of tumor-infiltrating lymphocytes in primary liver carcinoma. The template, roughly 550 ng total RNA, yielded TCR beta cDNA made with a constant-region primer. What produced the TCR beta libraries was three nested multiplex PCR rounds using slightly modified ARM-PCR. PCR rounds one and two used TRBV1-TRBV30 forward primers with a C-beta reverse primer for around 11 cycles each. TCRdb itself ran the multiplex PCR reads through MiXCR, one entry per CDR3 protein. Counted here are roughly 120,000 distinct CDR3 sequences, 60% to 70% occurring once; the ten biggest clones make up around 9.3%.

The sequenced sample consisted of liver tumor tissue from sampling region 1. The subset was: tumor region T1, superior pole. This clonotype was sampled from a woman aged 55-70 years with primary liver carcinoma and hepatitis B virus infection. The chain recombines TRBV6-6 with TRBJ1-4; no definite D call. CDR3 sequence: CVSSYSLAQHNEKLFF. The CDR3 DNA follows: TGTGTCAGCAGTTACTCTCTAGCACAGCATAATGAAAAACTGTTTTTT.